The source of this T cell receptor beta chain is a study of T cells in localized non-small cell lung cancer. TCRdb's copy holds only in-frame clones and misses some; the assay was immunoSEQ multiplex PCR. Among about 92,000 clones, roughly 90% were seen once, and the ten largest hold over 4%. Concerning this clone: The antigen remains undetermined.

Study-level points and caveats: Elevated blood T cell density was associated with longer overall survival. The appearance of a median about 62 of the top 100 tumor clones was seen in adjacent lung.

CDR3 length: 13 amino acids. Trimming took 6 bases from V and 8 from J; bases not matched to a gene: 9. From germline, CDR1 is MNHEY and CDR2 SVGAGI. The sequence was obtained from a woman aged 35-75 years with stage II squamous cell lung carcinoma. The V and J genes are TRBV6-5 and TRBJ1-2; 7 positions agree with TRBD1. Sequences were derived from PBMCs, sampled before any cancer treatment. CDR3 sequence: CASSQTGAWGYTF. CDR3 nucleotide sequence: TGTGCCAGCAGCCAAACAGGGGCGTGGGGCTACACCTTC.